The rows below give T cell receptor beta chains drawn from one sample of a study of cytomegalovirus exposure and HLA in healthy donors. Generated by immunoSEQ multiplex PCR, the TCRdb table keeps only in-frame clones and is missing some. The repertoire holds 90,000 to 150,000 clones, with 55% to 65% as singletons. The sample taken for sequencing was PBMCs. The source of these receptors is a man in his forties or fifties in good health and CMV-seropositive. CDR3s include the opening cysteine and the closing phenylalanine or tryptophan. A D gene is named only where the DNA matches it firmly. Size tells how often a clone was seen (once, few, many) or the class of an expanded clone, and some rows leave it out.

v_gene	j_gene	d_gene	abundance	len	CDR3aa	CDR3nt
TRBV27	TRBJ1-1	TRBD1	NA	18	CASSSTGEVGKLNTEAFF	TGTGCCAGCAGTTCGACAGGGGAGGTCGGAAAGTTGAACACTGAAGCTTTCTTT
TRBV7-2	TRBJ2-1	TRBD2	once	15	CASRPPGLAGLEQFF	TGTGCCAGCAGGCCACCGGGACTAGCGGGCCTGGAGCAGTTCTTC
TRBV9	TRBJ2-1	TRBD2	NA	12	CASSPPAGIGFF	TGTGCCAGCAGCCCACCAGCGGGAATAGGGTTCTTC
TRBV7-3	TRBJ2-2	TRBD2	NA	16	CASSVTSGIGAGELFF	TGTGCCAGCAGCGTAACTAGCGGGATAGGTGCTGGGGAGCTGTTTTTT
TRBV4-3	TRBJ2-3	NA	NA	15	CASSQAQGSTDTQYF	TGCGCCAGCAGCCAAGCACAGGGCAGCACAGATACGCAGTATTTT
TRBV5-1	TRBJ2-7	NA	NA	14	CASSLVGQGYEQYF	TGCGCCAGCAGCTTGGTCGGGCAGGGCTACGAGCAGTACTTC
TRBV5-1	TRBJ2-1	TRBD2	few	15	CATKKSGSRYNEQFF	TGCGCCACCAAAAAGAGCGGGAGTAGGTACAATGAGCAGTTCTTC
TRBV28	TRBJ2-7	TRBD2	NA	15	CASRGVGGRLYEQYF	TGTGCCAGCAGGGGTGTTGGCGGGAGACTTTACGAGCAGTACTTC
TRBV28	TRBJ2-6	TRBD1	NA	16	CASTGTGVTGANVLTF	TGTGCCAGCACCGGGACAGGGGTCACTGGGGCCAACGTCCTGACTTTC
TRBV28	TRBJ1-4	TRBD1	NA	17	CASSSNPTGVGNEKLFF	TGTGCCAGCAGTTCGAACCCGACAGGGGTCGGTAATGAAAAACTGTTTTTT
TRBV7-2	TRBJ2-1	TRBD2	NA	17	CASSLGSAGGTYNEQFF	TGTGCCAGCAGCTTAGGGTCCGCGGGAGGCACCTACAATGAGCAGTTCTTC
TRBV5-1	TRBJ2-1	NA	NA	17	CASSLDFVGAAYNEQFF	TGCGCCAGCAGCTTGGATTTTGTGGGGGCCGCCTACAATGAGCAGTTCTTC
TRBV10-3	TRBJ1-5	NA	once	14	CAIQREYSNQPQHF	TGTGCCATCCAGAGGGAATATAGCAATCAGCCCCAGCATTTT
TRBV11-2	TRBJ2-7	NA	NA	15	CASSIVSRFTYEQYF	TGTGCCAGCAGCATCGTCAGCAGGTTCACCTACGAGCAGTACTTC
TRBV27	TRBJ2-5	NA	NA	15	CASSALGVTQETQYF	TGTGCCAGCAGTGCTTTGGGAGTAACCCAAGAGACCCAGTACTTC
TRBV4-1	TRBJ2-1	NA	NA	13	CASSFQGENEQFF	TGCGCCAGCAGCTTTCAAGGAGAGAATGAGCAGTTCTTC
TRBV5-1	TRBJ2-3	NA	NA	15	CASSSLAGSTDTQYF	TGCGCCAGCAGCTCCCTAGCAGGTAGCACAGATACGCAGTATTTT
TRBV5-4	TRBJ2-3	TRBD1	few	16	CASSQGQGESTDTQYF	TGCGCCAGCAGCCAAGGGCAGGGGGAAAGCACAGATACGCAGTATTTT
TRBV5-1	TRBJ2-1	TRBD1	NA	15	CASSQGALSYNEQFF	TGCGCCAGCAGCCAGGGGGCCCTCTCCTACAATGAGCAGTTCTTC
TRBV7-3	TRBJ2-7	NA	NA	12	CASSPRRDEQYF	TGTGCCAGCAGCCCCCGCCGGGACGAGCAGTACTTC
TRBV27	TRBJ2-5	NA	NA	13	CASSSVYGQTQYF	TGTGCCAGCAGTTCCGTCTATGGGCAGACCCAGTACTTC
TRBV27	TRBJ2-2	NA	few	17	CASSLLTGTLNTGELFF	TGTGCCAGCAGTTTATTAACAGGGACCCTGAACACCGGGGAGCTGTTTTTT
TRBV9	TRBJ1-2	NA	NA	11	CASTGLYGYTF	TGTGCCAGCACCGGACTCTATGGCTACACCTTC
TRBV4-1	TRBJ1-5	NA	once	14	CASSPREGNQPQHF	TGCGCCAGCAGCCCCAGGGAGGGGAATCAGCCCCAGCATTTT
TRBV9	TRBJ2-7	NA	NA	14	CASSVGGEFYEQYF	TGTGCCAGCAGCGTGGGGGGAGAATTCTACGAGCAGTACTTC
TRBV2	TRBJ1-5	NA	NA	13	CASSQNQQVPQHF	TGTGCCAGCAGTCAAAACCAGCAGGTGCCCCAGCATTTT
TRBV2	TRBJ2-5	TRBD2	NA	15	CASSPGTRFAETQYF	TGTGCCAGCAGTCCCGGGACTAGATTCGCGGAGACCCAGTACTTC
TRBV7-2	TRBJ2-7	NA	few	14	CASSWTEGGYEQYF	TGTGCCAGCAGCTGGACCGAGGGAGGATACGAGCAGTACTTC
TRBV5-1	TRBJ1-1	NA	NA	15	CASSLDRSANTEAFF	TGCGCCAGCAGCTTGGACCGCAGTGCGAACACTGAAGCTTTCTTT
TRBV7-3	TRBJ2-5	TRBD2	NA	15	CASSSGLAGGETQYF	TGTGCCAGCAGCTCAGGACTAGCGGGAGGGGAGACCCAGTACTTC
TRBV27	TRBJ1-6	TRBD1	NA	15	CASSFFGQGYSPLHF	TGTGCCAGCAGTTTTTTCGGACAGGGATATTCACCCCTCCACTTT
TRBV9	TRBJ2-1	TRBD2	NA	17	CASSVGASSGYYNEQFF	TGTGCCAGCAGCGTAGGTGCCTCTAGCGGGTACTACAATGAGCAGTTCTTC
TRBV6-5	TRBJ1-2	NA	NA	13	CASSYADFYGYTF	TGTGCCAGCAGTTACGCAGATTTCTATGGCTACACCTTC
TRBV5-6	TRBJ1-1	NA	NA	13	CASSFLLETEAFF	TGTGCCAGCAGCTTCTTATTAGAGACTGAAGCTTTCTTT
TRBV19	TRBJ2-2	TRBD1	many	17	CASSWGLSTDRAGELFF	TGTGCCAGTAGTTGGGGGTTATCTACAGACAGGGCCGGGGAGCTGTTTTTT
TRBV7-2	TRBJ2-7	NA	NA	13	CASSLANTGEQYF	TGTGCCAGCAGCTTAGCGAATACAGGCGAGCAGTACTTC
TRBV2	TRBJ1-4	NA	NA	14	CASSDSTTNEKLFF	TGTGCCAGCAGTGACAGTACAACTAATGAAAAACTGTTTTTT
TRBV7-2	TRBJ2-7	NA	NA	12	CASSPGTGEQYF	TGTGCCAGCAGCCCTGGCACGGGGGAGCAGTACTTC
TRBV12-2	TRBJ2-7	NA	few	13	CASRLVSGDEQYF	TGTGCAAGTCGCTTAGTTTCGGGGGACGAGCAGTACTTC
TRBV30	TRBJ2-7	NA	NA	13	CAWSVLSSYEQYF	TGTGCCTGGAGTGTCCTTTCCTCCTACGAGCAGTACTTC
TRBV28	TRBJ1-1	TRBD1	NA	13	CAGLKQGATEAFF	TGTGCCGGACTTAAACAGGGGGCCACTGAAGCTTTCTTT
TRBV10-3	TRBJ2-7	TRBD1	NA	13	CATGQVSDYEQYF	TGTGCCACTGGACAGGTTTCCGACTACGAGCAGTACTTC
TRBV7-9	TRBJ2-7	TRBD2	NA	19	CASSLRSSGVRGTNYEQYF	TGTGCCAGCAGCTTAAGATCTAGCGGGGTTAGAGGGACGAACTACGAGCAGTACTTC
TRBV7-2	TRBJ2-5	TRBD1	NA	14	CASSHRTGGETQYF	TGTGCCAGCAGCCACAGGACAGGGGGGGAGACCCAGTACTTC
TRBV30	TRBJ1-2	NA	NA	11	CAWSRGYGYTF	TGTGCCTGGAGTAGGGGCTATGGCTACACCTTC
TRBV6-5	TRBJ2-5	NA	few	16	CASSYRGSPGRETQYF	TGTGCCAGCAGTTACCGGGGGAGCCCCGGTAGGGAGACCCAGTACTTC
TRBV5-4	TRBJ2-1	TRBD2	few	15	CASSSSGGLANEQFF	TGTGCCAGCAGCTCCAGCGGGGGCTTAGCCAATGAGCAGTTCTTC
TRBV5-1	TRBJ2-3	TRBD2	few	16	CASSSLAARGTDTQYF	TGCGCCAGCAGCTCCCTAGCGGCCCGGGGCACAGATACGCAGTATTTT